The 13 T cell receptor beta chains below come from one sample, sequenced in a study of blood T cell repertoires in COVID-19. Clones were read by immunoSEQ multiplex PCR, and TCRdb kept only the in-frame ones, dropping some. The profile shows around 250,000 clones, roughly 83% of them singletons. The sample consisted of peripheral blood. Receptors originate from a woman aged 80 or older with COVID-19, enrolled during active disease.

A remark on this clone: This same CDR3 is encoded by further DNA sequences in the sample. This rearrangement joins TRBV9 to TRBJ1-1; 8 bases align to TRBD1. Germline V gene lookup returns CDR1 SGDLS and CDR2 YYNGEE. This CDR3 is 15 amino acids long. The J segment lost 1 base and the V segment lost 0 bases, leaving 2 bases of the junction unmatched. CDR3 loop: CASSVDTGGNTEAFF. In DNA, the CDR3 is TGTGCCAGCAGCGTAGATACAGGGGGGAACACTGAAGCTTTCTTT.

The rearrangement uses TRBV21-1 and TRBJ1-4; the D segment call TRBD1 is taken from the table without a DNA check. TRBV21-1 corresponds to a pseudogene. The CDR3 is made up of 16 amino acids. The CDR3 DNA follows: TGTGCCAGCAGCCCAAGACAGGGGGCGACTAATGAAAAACTGTTTTTT. Amino acids: CASSPRQGATNEKLFF.

In this sample, this clone turned up a few times. The DNA of the CDR3 is TGTGCCAGCAGTGTTGAGGGGGATCGCTTGAACACCATATATTTT. Protein: CASSVEGDRLNTIYF. The rearrangement joins TRBV2 to TRBJ1-3; the D gene is possibly TRBD1 (6 bases). Germline CDR1 is SNHLY and CDR2 is FYNNEI. V was pared by 4 bases and J by 7 bases, with 17 bases between. The CDR3 has 15 amino acids.

Comments on this clone: One end of the junction is discordant with germline, which a read error may explain. This chain uses TRBV6-5 with TRBJ1-1; 8 nucleotides agree with TRBD1. The germline V gene has CDR1 MNHEY and CDR2 SVGAGI. The CDR3 length is 14 residues. CDR3 DNA sequence: TGTGCCAGCATGGTCAGGGGGCTGAAAACTGAAGCTTTCTTT. It encodes CASMVRGLKTEAFF.

The chain combines TRBV19 with TRBJ1-1; D is perhaps TRBD1 (5 bases). The V end lost 3 bases, the J end lost 0 bases, and 11 bases lay between the germline ends. The CDR3 loop spans 15 amino acids. In germline, CDR1 is LNHDA, CDR2 SQIVND (reference sequence). The CDR3 loop reads CASSMTGLMNTEAFF. The CDR3 DNA reads TGTGCCAGTAGTATGACGGGACTCATGAACACTGAAGCTTTCTTT.

The chain is built from TRBV5-1 and TRBJ1-1, with no clear D. From germline, CDR1 is SGHRS and CDR2 YFSETQ. V shed 0 bases and J shed 5 bases, with 8 bases lying between them. The CDR3 contains 13 residues. CDR3 residues: CASSLDRETEAFF. As DNA, the CDR3 is TGCGCCAGCAGCTTGGACCGGGAAACTGAAGCTTTCTTT.

The rearrangement uses TRBV29-1 and TRBJ1-2; tentative D call: TRBD1 (5 bases). Germline V CDR1 and CDR2: SQVTM, ANQGSEA. Trimming took off 4 bases at V and 3 bases at J, with 6 bases between the two ends. The length of the CDR3 is 11 residues. DNA of the CDR3: TGCAGCGTTGCGGGGGACTATGGCTACACCTTC. Translating it yields CSVAGDYGYTF.

This rearrangement joins TRBV6-5 to TRBJ2-5; TRBD1 agrees at 8 bases. J gave up 3 bases and V 6 bases, and 6 bases lay outside the gene matches. This CDR3 region has 14 residues. Germline CDR1 MNHEY, CDR2 SVGAGI. The CDR3 DNA sequence: TGTGCCAGCAGCAGGGGGCGCCCTAAAGAGACCCAGTACTTC. It specifies CASSRGRPKETQYF.

J is TRBJ2-2 and V is TRBV29-1; D might be TRBD1 (6 bases). Trimming took 1 base from V and 3 from J, leaving 9 bases between them. The CDR3 totals 14 residues. Germline CDR1 reads SQVTM; CDR2 reads ANQGSEA. Here the CDR3 DNA reads TGCAGCGTTGAAGGGGACACCTACACCGGGGAGCTGTTTTTT. It specifies CSVEGDTYTGELFF.

The chain joins TRBV7-2 to TRBJ2-7, with D possibly TRBD2 on 7 matching bases. Germline CDR1 and CDR2: SGHTA and FQGNSA. Trimming stripped 2 bases from V and 0 bases from J, with 11 bases between. The CDR3 has 15 residues. In nucleotides, the CDR3 is TGTGCCAGCAGCTTACGGCGGGGGCCCTCCTACGAGCAGTACTTC. Translating gives CASSLRRGPSYEQYF.

V is TRBV18 and J is TRBJ2-5, with D tentatively TRBD2 (5 bases). CDR1 KGHSH and CDR2 LQKENI come from the germline V gene. The germline V and J ends were trimmed by 2 bases and 5 bases, with 21 bases remaining between them. This CDR3 is 17 amino acids long. CDR3 sequence (DNA): TGTGCCAGCTCACCATCCGCCGGGGAGCCCTCCCGGGAGACCCAGTACTTC. Protein product: CASSPSAGEPSRETQYF. The full variable domain, rest sourced from reference TRBV18 and TRBJ2-5, is NAGVMQNPRHLVRRRGQEARLRCSPMKGHSHVYWYRQLPEEGLKFMVYLQKENIIDESGMPKERFSAEFPKEGPSILRIQQVVRGDSAAYFCASSPSAGEPSRETQYFGPGTRLLVL.

This clone was seen once. The chain has TRBV7-2 and TRBJ2-7; D perhaps matches TRBD1 (5 bases). The CDR3 spans 13 residues. Germline assignment: CDR1 SGHTA and CDR2 FQGNSA. Trimming shortened V by 4 bases and J by 4 bases, and 11 bases separated the two germline ends. CDR3 protein: CASSSNRPYEQYF. CDR3 bases: TGTGCCAGCAGCTCCAACAGGCCATACGAGCAGTACTTC.

This clone was counted a single time. This rearrangement joins TRBV19 to TRBJ1-2, with D tentatively TRBD1 (6 bases). From germline, CDR1 is LNHDA and CDR2 SQIVND (reference sequence). This CDR3 is built from 13 residues. V was trimmed by 6 bases and J by 4 bases, leaving 12 bases between them. The CDR3 DNA follows: TGTGCCAGTAGCTTACAGGGTGGCTATGGCTACACCTTC. This encodes CASSLQGGYGYTF.